The 14 T cell receptor beta chains presented below share a single source sample, sequenced in a study of CD8 T cells in Susac syndrome. A quantity of about 0.45 to 1 ug RNA underwent reverse transcription using random hexamers. Using its own MiXCR run on the immunoSEQ multiplex PCR reads, TCRdb lists one record per CDR3 protein. The table records about 300,000 distinct CDR3 sequences, roughly 85% of them present only once. The specimen was CD8+ T cells from PBMCs. Source of these receptors: a human donor with multiple sclerosis.

The chain links TRBV29-1 to TRBJ1-1; D not resolved. Trimming left V 7 bases short and J 0 bases short, with 9 bases between. The germline CDR1 and CDR2 sequences are SQVTM and ANQGSEA. This CDR3 comprises 12 residues. The CDR3 sequence: CSARELNTEAFF. The CDR3 DNA follows: TGCAGCGCCCGGGAGCTGAACACTGAAGCTTTCTTT.

V is TRBV13 and J is TRBJ2-1; D is undetermined. The CDR3 loop spans 12 amino acids. Germline loops: CDR1 PRHDT, CDR2 FYEKMQ (reference sequence). Between the trimmed V and J ends, which lost 5 bases and 5 bases, there was a span of 7 bases. CDR3: CASSHSNNEQFF. As DNA, the CDR3 is TGTGCCAGCAGCCATAGCAACAATGAGCAGTTCTTC.

This clonotype was picked up one time. The chain joins TRBV7-9 to TRBJ2-7; 10 nucleotides agree with TRBD2. The germline gives CDR1 SEHNR, CDR2 FQNEAQ (reference sequence). The CDR3 runs to 14 residues. Unmatched junction bases numbered 6, after V lost 4 bases and J lost 6 bases. The CDR3 DNA is TGTGCCAGCAGCTCAAGGACTAGCGGATTCGAGCAGTACTTC. This encodes CASSSRTSGFEQYF.

J is TRBJ2-3 and V is TRBV20-1, with 9 bases that match TRBD2. In germline, CDR1 is DFQATT, CDR2 SNEGSKA (reference sequence). The CDR3 runs to 17 residues. CDR3 nucleotide sequence: TGCAGCGCCGAGGGTGGTGGCCTAGCGGGAATCACAGATACGCAGTATTTT. Translation: CSAEGGGLAGITDTQYF.

The gene calls are TRBV12-3 or TRBV12-4 and TRBJ1-2; 7 bases fit TRBD1. V was clipped by 5 bases and J by 10 bases; unmatched bases: 10. This CDR3 spans 13 amino acids. CDR3 sequence: CASSKGTAMDYTF. The CDR3 coding sequence is TGTGCCAGCAGTAAGGGGACAGCTATGGACTACACCTTC.

The rearrangement uses TRBV10-3 and TRBJ2-3; D may correspond to TRBD1 or TRBD2 (5 bases each). The CDR3 contains 14 residues. Germline V CDR1 and CDR2: ENHRY, SYGVKD. Trimming removed 8 bases at V and 1 base at J, with 13 bases between. CDR3 residues: CAIQQGAGTDTQYF. The CDR3 DNA reads as TGTGCCATCCAGCAGGGAGCCGGCACAGATACGCAGTATTTT.

V and J are TRBV5-6 and TRBJ1-1; D not resolved. The CDR3 extends over 12 amino acids. V gave up 7 bases and J gave up 3 bases, with 10 bases separating them. Germline V lookup: CDR1 SGHDT, CDR2 YYEEEE. This CDR3 is CASGFLDTEAFF. For the CDR3, the DNA is TGTGCCAGCGGATTTTTGGACACTGAAGCTTTCTTT.

V and J are TRBV5-1 and TRBJ1-2, with D hard to call. The CDR3 has 12 residues. The germline V and J ends were trimmed by 2 bases and 6 bases, with 8 bases remaining between them. Germline V CDR1 and CDR2: SGHRS, YFSETQ. This CDR3 is CASSFSGNGYTF. CDR3 nucleotide sequence: TGCGCCAGCAGCTTTTCCGGGAATGGCTACACCTTC. The full variable domain, rest sourced from reference TRBV5-1 and TRBJ1-2, is KAGVTQTPRYLIKTRGQQVTLSCSPISGHRSVSWYQQTPGQGLQFLFEYFSETQRNKGNFPGRFSGRQFSNSRSEMNVSTLELGDSALYLCASSFSGNGYTFGSGTRLTVV.

The rearrangement links TRBV7-9 to TRBJ2-4; possible D gene TRBD1, 6 bases. CDR3 length: 19 amino acids. Trimming cost V 5 bases and J 0 bases, with 23 bases left between them. The germline V gene has CDR1 SEHNR and CDR2 FQNEAQ (reference sequence). The CDR3 region is CASSPPFGSTGRAKNIQYF. In nucleotides, the CDR3 is TGTGCCAGCAGCCCGCCTTTCGGATCAACAGGGAGAGCCAAAAACATTCAGTACTTC.

V is TRBV20-1 and J is TRBJ2-7, with D perhaps TRBD1 (6 bases). Germline loops: CDR1 DFQATT, CDR2 SNEGSKA (reference sequence). The CDR3 is 12 residues long. Trimming cost V 0 bases and J 6 bases, with 9 bases left between them. CDR3 bases: TGCAGTGCTAGAGACGGGACAATCGAGCAGTACTTC. This codes for CSARDGTIEQYF.

This clonotype appeared a single time. CDR3 region: CASSQDTASGLAGAGEQYF. In DNA, the CDR3 is TGCGCCAGCAGCCAAGATACTGCTTCCGGGCTAGCGGGAGCGGGGGAGCAGTACTTC. The chain joins TRBV4-3 to TRBJ2-7; 10 nucleotides match TRBD2. Germline CDR1 reads LGHNA; CDR2 reads YSLEER. The CDR3 covers 19 residues. The V gene end was trimmed by 0 bases and the J gene end by 7 bases; junction bases not matched to a gene: 18.

The CDR3 is CASSKLGARDVAAYEQYF. In DNA, the CDR3 is TGTGCCAGCAGCAAACTTGGGGCCCGGGACGTCGCAGCCTACGAGCAGTACTTC. The chain has TRBV7-8 and TRBJ2-7; D tentatively fits TRBD1 or TRBD2 (5 bases each). The CDR3 is 18 residues long. V was pared by 5 bases and J by 2 bases, with 25 bases between. Per germline, CDR1 SGHVS and CDR2 FQNEAQ.

The chain has TRBV9 and TRBJ2-2, with 13 positions matching TRBD2. The germline V gene has CDR1 SGDLS and CDR2 YYNGEE. The CDR3 consists of 15 residues. The V gene end was trimmed by 7 bases and the J gene end by 5 bases; junction bases not matched to a gene: 5. The CDR3 loop is CASAGTSGKTGELFF. As DNA, the CDR3 is TGTGCCAGCGCCGGGACTAGCGGGAAGACCGGGGAGCTGTTTTTT.

The chain carries TRBV12-3 or TRBV12-4 and TRBJ1-1; D is unresolved. The V end was cut by 10 bases, the J end by 1 base, with 7 bases between. The CDR3 runs 11 residues. The CDR3 DNA reads as TGTGCCACCCCAAGGAACACTGAAGCTTTCTTT. Translation gives CATPRNTEAFF.